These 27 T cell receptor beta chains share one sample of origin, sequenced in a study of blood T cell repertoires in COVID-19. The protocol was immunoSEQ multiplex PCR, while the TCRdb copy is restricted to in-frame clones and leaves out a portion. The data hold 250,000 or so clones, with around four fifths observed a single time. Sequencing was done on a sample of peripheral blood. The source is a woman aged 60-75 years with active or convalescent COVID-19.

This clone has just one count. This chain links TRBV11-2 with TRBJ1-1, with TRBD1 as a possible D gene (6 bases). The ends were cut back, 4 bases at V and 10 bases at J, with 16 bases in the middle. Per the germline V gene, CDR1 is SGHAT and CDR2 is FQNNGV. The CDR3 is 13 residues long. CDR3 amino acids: CASSSDRLRRAFF. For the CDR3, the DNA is TGTGCCAGCAGCTCCGACAGGTTAAGAAGAGCTTTCTTT.

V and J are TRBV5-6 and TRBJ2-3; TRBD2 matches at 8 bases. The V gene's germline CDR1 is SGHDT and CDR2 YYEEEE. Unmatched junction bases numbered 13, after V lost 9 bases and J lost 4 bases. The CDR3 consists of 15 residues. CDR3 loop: CATRLAGGRADTQYF. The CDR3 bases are TGTGCCACCCGACTGGCGGGGGGCAGGGCAGATACGCAGTATTTT.

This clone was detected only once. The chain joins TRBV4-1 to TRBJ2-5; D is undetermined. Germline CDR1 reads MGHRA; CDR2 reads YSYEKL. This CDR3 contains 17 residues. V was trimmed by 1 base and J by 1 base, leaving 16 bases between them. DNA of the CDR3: TGCGCCAGCAGCCAAGTCTGGTCCCAGGTGTCCCAAGAGACCCAGTACTTC. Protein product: CASSQVWSQVSQETQYF.

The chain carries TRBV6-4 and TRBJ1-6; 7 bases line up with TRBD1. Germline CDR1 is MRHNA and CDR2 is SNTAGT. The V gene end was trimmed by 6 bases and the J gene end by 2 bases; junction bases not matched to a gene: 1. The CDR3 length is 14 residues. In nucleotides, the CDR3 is TGTGCCAGCAGAGGGGGCCCCTATAATTCACCCCTCCACTTT. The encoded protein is CASRGGPYNSPLHF.

CDR3 in DNA: TGTGCCAGCAGTTACTGGGGAGCGGATAATGAAAAACTGTTTTTT. Translating gives CASSYWGADNEKLFF. This chain connects TRBV6-5 to TRBJ1-4; D not certain. Germline assignment: CDR1 MNHEY and CDR2 SVGAGI. Trimming took off 1 base at V and 4 bases at J, with 10 bases between the two ends. The CDR3 sequence is 15 residues long.

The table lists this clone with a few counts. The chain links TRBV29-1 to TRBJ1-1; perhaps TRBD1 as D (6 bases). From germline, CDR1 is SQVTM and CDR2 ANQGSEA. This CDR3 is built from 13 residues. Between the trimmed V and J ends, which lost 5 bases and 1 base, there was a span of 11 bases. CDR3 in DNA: TGCAGCGTTAGAAGGACAGAGAACACTGAAGCTTTCTTT. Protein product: CSVRRTENTEAFF.

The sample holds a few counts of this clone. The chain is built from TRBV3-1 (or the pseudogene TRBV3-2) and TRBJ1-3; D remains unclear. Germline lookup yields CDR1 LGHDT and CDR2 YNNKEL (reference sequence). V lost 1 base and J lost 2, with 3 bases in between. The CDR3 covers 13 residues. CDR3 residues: CASSQAPGNTIYF. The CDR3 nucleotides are TGTGCCAGCAGCCAAGCTCCTGGAAACACCATATATTTT.

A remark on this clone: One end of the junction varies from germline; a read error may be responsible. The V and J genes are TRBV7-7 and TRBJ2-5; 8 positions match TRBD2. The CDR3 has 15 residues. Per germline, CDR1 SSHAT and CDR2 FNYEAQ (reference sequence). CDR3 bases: TGTGCTAGCAGCCAGAGCGGGGGTCGCCAAGAGACCCAGTACTTC. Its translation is CASSQSGGRQETQYF.

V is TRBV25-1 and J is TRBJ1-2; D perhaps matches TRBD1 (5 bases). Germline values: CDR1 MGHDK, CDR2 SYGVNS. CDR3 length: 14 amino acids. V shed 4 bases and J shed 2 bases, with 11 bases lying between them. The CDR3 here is CASSGWGGNYGYTF. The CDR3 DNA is TGTGCCAGCAGTGGATGGGGGGGGAACTATGGCTACACCTTC.

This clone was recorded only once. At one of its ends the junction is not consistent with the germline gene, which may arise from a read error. Here the CDR3 reads CASSLAPGNTEAFF. The CDR3 bases are TGTGCTAGCAGCTTAGCGCCGGGGAACACTGAAGCTTTCTTT. The chain has TRBV7-7 and TRBJ1-1; D ambiguous. The CDR3 spans 14 residues. CDR1 and CDR2 from the germline V gene are SSHAT and FNYEAQ (reference sequence).

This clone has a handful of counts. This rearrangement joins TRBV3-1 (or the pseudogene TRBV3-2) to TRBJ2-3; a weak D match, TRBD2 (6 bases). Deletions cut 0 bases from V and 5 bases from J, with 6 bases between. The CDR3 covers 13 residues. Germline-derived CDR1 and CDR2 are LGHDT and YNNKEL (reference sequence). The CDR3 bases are TGTGCCAGCAGCCAAGAGCGGGGAGATACGCAGTATTTT. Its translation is CASSQERGDTQYF.

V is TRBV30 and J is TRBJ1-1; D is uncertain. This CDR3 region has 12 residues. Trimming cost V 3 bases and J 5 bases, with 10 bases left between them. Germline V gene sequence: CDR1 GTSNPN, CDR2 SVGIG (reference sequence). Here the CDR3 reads CAWSSGRTEAFF. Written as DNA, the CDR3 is TGTGCCTGGAGCTCTGGGAGGACTGAAGCTTTCTTT.

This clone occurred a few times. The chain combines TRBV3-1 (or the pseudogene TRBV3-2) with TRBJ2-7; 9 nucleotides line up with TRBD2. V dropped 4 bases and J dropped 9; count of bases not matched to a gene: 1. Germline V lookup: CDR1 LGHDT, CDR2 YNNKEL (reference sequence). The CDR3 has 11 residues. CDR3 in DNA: TGTGCCAGCAGCCTAGCGGGAGTGCAGTACTTC. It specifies CASSLAGVQYF.

The CDR3 DNA reads as TGTGCCAGCAGCTTCAGGGGGAGCGGGTTAACAGATACGCAGTATTTT. It yields the protein CASSFRGSGLTDTQYF. The V call is TRBV11-2, the J call TRBJ2-3; tentatively, D is TRBD1 (7 bases). Trimming cost V 3 bases and J 3 bases, with 16 bases left between them. The germline CDR1 and CDR2 sequences are SGHAT and FQNNGV. This CDR3 comprises 16 residues.

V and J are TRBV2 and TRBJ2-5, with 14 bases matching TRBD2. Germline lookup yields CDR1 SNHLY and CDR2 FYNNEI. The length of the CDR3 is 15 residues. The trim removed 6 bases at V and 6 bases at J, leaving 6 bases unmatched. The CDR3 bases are TGTGCCAGCAGGAGACTAGCGGGGGGGCCAAAGACCCAGTACTTC. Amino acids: CASRRLAGGPKTQYF.

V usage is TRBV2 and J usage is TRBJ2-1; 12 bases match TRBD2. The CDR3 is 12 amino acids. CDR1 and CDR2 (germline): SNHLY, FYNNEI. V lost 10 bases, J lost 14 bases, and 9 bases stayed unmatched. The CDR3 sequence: CAIPRLAGGKFF. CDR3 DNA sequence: TGTGCCATCCCCCGGCTAGCGGGGGGGAAGTTCTTC.

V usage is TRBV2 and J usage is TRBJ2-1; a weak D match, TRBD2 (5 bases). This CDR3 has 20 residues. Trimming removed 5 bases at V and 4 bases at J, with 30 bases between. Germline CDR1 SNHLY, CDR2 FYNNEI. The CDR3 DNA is TGTGCCAGCAGTAAAGAGCGGAGGTATTCCTATAATATCTTATACAATGAGCAGTTCTTC. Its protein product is CASSKERRYSYNILYNEQFF.

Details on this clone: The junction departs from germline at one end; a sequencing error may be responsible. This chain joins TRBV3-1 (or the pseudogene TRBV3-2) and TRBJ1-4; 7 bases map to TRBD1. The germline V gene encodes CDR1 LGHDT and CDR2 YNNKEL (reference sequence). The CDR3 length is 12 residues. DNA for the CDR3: TGTGCCAGCAGCGAAGACAGGGTAAAACTGTTTTTT. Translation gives CASSEDRVKLFF.

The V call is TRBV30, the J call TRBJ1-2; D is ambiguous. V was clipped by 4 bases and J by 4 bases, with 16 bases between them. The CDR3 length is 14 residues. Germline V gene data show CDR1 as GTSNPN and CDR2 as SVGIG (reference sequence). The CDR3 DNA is TGTGCCTGGAACCTACCGGGGTACACCTATGGCTACACCTTC. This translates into CAWNLPGYTYGYTF.

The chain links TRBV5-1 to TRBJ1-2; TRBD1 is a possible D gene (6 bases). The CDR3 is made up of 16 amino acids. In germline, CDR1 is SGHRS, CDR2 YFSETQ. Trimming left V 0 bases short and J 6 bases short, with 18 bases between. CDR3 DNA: TGCGCCAGCAGCTTGGCAGGCCCTCTGGGGGCGGATGGCTACACCTTC. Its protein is CASSLAGPLGADGYTF.

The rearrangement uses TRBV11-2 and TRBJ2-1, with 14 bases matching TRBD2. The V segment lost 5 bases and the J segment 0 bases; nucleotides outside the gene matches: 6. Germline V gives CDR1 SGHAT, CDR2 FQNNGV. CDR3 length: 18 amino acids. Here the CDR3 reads CASSRGLAGAYSYNEQFF. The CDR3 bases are TGTGCCAGCAGCCGGGGACTAGCGGGGGCTTACTCCTACAATGAGCAGTTCTTC.

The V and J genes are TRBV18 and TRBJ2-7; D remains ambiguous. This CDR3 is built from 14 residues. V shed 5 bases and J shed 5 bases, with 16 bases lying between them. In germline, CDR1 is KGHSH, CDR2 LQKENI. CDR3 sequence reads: CASSFGPREDEQYV. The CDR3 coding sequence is TGTGCCAGCTCATTTGGTCCGAGAGAGGACGAGCAGTACGTC.

CDR3 amino acids: CASSLGPGQGPTGELFF. The CDR3 DNA follows: TGTGCCAGCAGCCTGGGTCCGGGACAGGGTCCCACCGGGGAGCTGTTTTTT. This chain links TRBV11-2 with TRBJ2-2, with 9 bases that match TRBD1. The ends lost 5 bases at V and 4 bases at J; junction bases unmatched: 11. CDR1 is SGHAT and CDR2 is FQNNGV in the germline V gene. The CDR3 contains 17 residues.

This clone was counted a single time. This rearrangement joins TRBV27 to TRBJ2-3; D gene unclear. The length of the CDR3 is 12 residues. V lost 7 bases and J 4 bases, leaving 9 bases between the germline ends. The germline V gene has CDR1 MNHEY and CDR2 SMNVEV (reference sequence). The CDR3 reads CASIQFPDTQYF. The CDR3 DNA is TGTGCCAGCATACAGTTCCCAGATACGCAGTATTTT.

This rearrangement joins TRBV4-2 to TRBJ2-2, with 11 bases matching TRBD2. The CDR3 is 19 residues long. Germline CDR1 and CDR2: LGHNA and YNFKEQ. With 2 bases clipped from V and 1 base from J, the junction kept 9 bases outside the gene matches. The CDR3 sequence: CASSQQTSGRGWNTGELFF. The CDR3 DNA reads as TGTGCCAGCAGCCAACAAACTAGCGGGAGAGGGTGGAACACCGGGGAGCTGTTTTTT.

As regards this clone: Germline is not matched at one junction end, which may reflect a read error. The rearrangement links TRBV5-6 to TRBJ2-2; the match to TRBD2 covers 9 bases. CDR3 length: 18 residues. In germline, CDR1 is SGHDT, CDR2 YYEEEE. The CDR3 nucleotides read TGTGCCCGCAGCCTACCCGGTCGCGGGGCGGGGGGGACCGGGGAGCTGTTTTTT. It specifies CARSLPGRGAGGTGELFF.

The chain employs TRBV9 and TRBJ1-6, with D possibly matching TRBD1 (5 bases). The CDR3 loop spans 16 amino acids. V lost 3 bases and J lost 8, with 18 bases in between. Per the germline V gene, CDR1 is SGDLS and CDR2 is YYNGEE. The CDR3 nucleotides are TGTGCCAGCAGCGAGGGTCCTGGAGGGGCGTATTCACCCCTCCACTTT. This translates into CASSEGPGGAYSPLHF.